This entry lists 30 T cell receptor beta chains sequenced from one sample in a study of type 1 regulatory T cells. The antigens for these receptors are not known. TCRdb re-analysed the reads in MiXCR, keeping a single row per CDR3 protein. The sample lists thousands of distinct CDR3 sequences, around 8% seen once, with 5.5% to 7.5% in the top ten. Sequenced input: cultured T cells, either the whole culture or a sorted T cell fraction (not recorded which). The receptors shown here come from a human donor in good health.

This clonotype is termed medium-sized (0.01 to 0.1%). V and J are TRBV20-1 and TRBJ2-3; possible D gene TRBD1, 6 bases. This CDR3 is built from 13 residues. The germline V and J ends were trimmed by 3 bases and 2 bases, with 9 bases remaining between them. Germline CDR1 DFQATT, CDR2 SNEGSKA (reference sequence). CDR3: CSASDRYTDTQYF. DNA for the CDR3: TGCAGTGCTAGTGACAGGTACACAGATACGCAGTATTTT.

In its sample, this clonotype is medium-sized. The genes are TRBV7-9 and TRBJ2-5; 7 nucleotides line up with TRBD2. The V gene's germline CDR1 is SEHNR and CDR2 FQNEAQ (reference sequence). V lost 5 bases to trimming and J lost 1 base; unmatched junction nucleotides: 10. The CDR3 has 16 amino acids. The CDR3 DNA follows: TGTGCCAGCAGCCCTCGCCGGGGAGGGACCCAAGAGACCCAGTACTTC. Translation: CASSPRRGGTQETQYF.

By sample share, this clonotype is medium-sized. The chain uses TRBV23-1 and TRBJ2-1; D may be TRBD2 (5 bases). TRBV23-1 counts as an open reading frame of uncertain function. V was cut by 0 bases and J by 2 bases, with 11 bases left in between. CDR3 length: 16 residues. As DNA, the CDR3 is TGCGCCAGCAGTCAATCGACTATTCTCCCCTACAATGAGCAGTTCTTC. Residues: CASSQSTILPYNEQFF.

This clonotype was seen more than once but under ten times. This could be a read error, since a much larger clone is one nucleotide away. The chain recombines TRBV19 with TRBJ2-7, with TRBD1 identical over 9 bases. This CDR3 contains 14 residues. Germline CDR1 is LNHDA and CDR2 is SQIVND (reference sequence). The CDR3 reads CAGRTGTGPYEQYF. The CDR3 DNA follows: TGTGCCGGTAGAACCGGGACAGGGCCCTACGAGCAGTACTTC.

Within the sample, this clonotype is medium-sized. Here the CDR3 reads CASSLGSSSGRASYNEQFF. The DNA for the CDR3 is TGCGCCAGCAGCTTGGGTTCTTCTAGCGGGAGGGCATCCTACAATGAGCAGTTCTTC. This chain connects TRBV5-1 to TRBJ2-1, with 12 bases aligning to TRBD2. V dropped 0 bases and J dropped 1; count of bases not matched to a gene: 8. Germline assignment: CDR1 SGHRS and CDR2 YFSETQ. The CDR3 loop spans 19 amino acids.

By its share, this clonotype is medium-sized (0.01 to 0.1%). The gene calls are TRBV18 and TRBJ2-1; 10 bases agree with TRBD1. The length of the CDR3 is 14 residues. CDR1 and CDR2 (germline): KGHSH, LQKENI. Trimming removed 3 bases from V and 10 bases from J; junction bases left unmatched: 6. CDR3: CASSPRQGAEEQFF. The CDR3 DNA reads as TGTGCCAGCTCACCCAGACAGGGGGCTGAGGAGCAGTTCTTC.

This clonotype has a count of ten or more. With a much larger clone just one base away, this may be a read error. The rearrangement joins TRBV24-1 to TRBJ2-1, with no clear D. CDR1 is KGHDR and CDR2 is SFDVKD in the germline V gene. The V and J ends lost 3 bases and 3 bases respectively, with 14 bases between them. The CDR3 totals 16 residues. For the CDR3, the DNA is TGTGCCACCAGTGATGGGTTAGTGGAGTACTACAATGAGCAGTTCTTC. Translation: CATSDGLVEYYNEQFF.

This clonotype is labeled as medium-sized. CDR3: CASSYWGARNYSYNEQFF. CDR3 in DNA: TGTGCCAGCAGTTACTGGGGAGCGAGAAATTACTCCTACAATGAGCAGTTCTTC. The rearrangement joins TRBV6-6 to TRBJ2-1, with a weak D call TRBD2 (5 bases). V lost 1 base and J lost 0, with 16 bases in between. The CDR3 length is 18 residues. Germline V gene sequence: CDR1 MNHNY, CDR2 SVGAGI (reference sequence).

This clonotype is deemed medium-sized. The V gene is TRBV20-1, the J gene TRBJ1-2; 8 bases match TRBD1. The CDR3 totals 15 residues. The germline V gene has CDR1 DFQATT and CDR2 SNEGSKA (reference sequence). J was trimmed by 4 bases and V by 0 bases; bases with no gene match: 7. The CDR3 bases are TGCAGTGCTAGAGACGGGACAGGCTCGCCCTATGGCTACACCTTC. Translation gives CSARDGTGSPYGYTF.

This clonotype is medium-sized (0.01 to 0.1%) within its sample. The J gene is TRBJ2-7, the V gene TRBV10-3, with 14 bases lining up with TRBD2. The CDR3 has 17 amino acids. J gave up 4 bases and V 7 bases, and 12 bases lay outside the gene matches. Germline V CDR1 and CDR2: ENHRY, SYGVKD. CDR3 loop: CAIKGGLAGAGGYEQYF. For the CDR3, the DNA is TGTGCCATCAAGGGGGGACTAGCGGGAGCAGGGGGATACGAGCAGTACTTC.

This clonotype rates as large. This chain links TRBV20-1 with TRBJ2-1; D remains unclear. Germline V gives CDR1 DFQATT, CDR2 SNEGSKA (reference sequence). This CDR3 comprises 14 residues. Trimming left V 0 bases short and J 8 bases short, with 14 bases between. The DNA of the CDR3 is TGCAGTGCTAGAGATACCGGGTCACACGATGAGCAGTTCTTC. It yields the protein CSARDTGSHDEQFF.

By share of the sample, this clonotype is medium-sized (0.01 to 0.1%). V and J are TRBV6-2 or TRBV6-3 and TRBJ2-7; no reliable D call. The CDR3 is made up of 12 amino acids. With 1 base removed from V and 2 bases from J, the gap between germline ends came to 3 bases. Germline CDR1 MNHEY, CDR2 SVGEGT. The CDR3 spells CASSYLAYEQYF. The CDR3 region has the DNA TGTGCCAGCAGTTACTTGGCCTACGAGCAGTACTTC.

This clonotype turned up a few times. This chain links TRBV5-8 with TRBJ2-3, with D uncertain. Per germline, CDR1 SGHTS and CDR2 YDEGEE. Deletions cut 0 bases from V and 2 bases from J, with 7 bases between. The CDR3 contains 14 residues. As DNA, the CDR3 is TGTGCCAGCAGCTTGGCCTTCGCCACAGATACGCAGTATTTT. As protein: CASSLAFATDTQYF.

Relative to its sample, this clonotype is medium-sized (0.01 to 0.1%). The chain has TRBV7-8 and TRBJ2-1, with 7 bases lining up with TRBD2. The CDR3 is 15 amino acids. Per the germline V gene, CDR1 is SGHVS and CDR2 is FQNEAQ. Trimming removed 5 bases from V and 4 bases from J; junction bases left unmatched: 8. Written as DNA, the CDR3 is TGTGCCAGCAGCCTCCGGTGGCGGGAGTACAATGAGCAGTTCTTC. Its protein is CASSLRWREYNEQFF.

By share of the sample, this clonotype is medium-sized. The chain couples TRBV5-6 to TRBJ2-3, with 9 positions matching TRBD2. Germline-derived CDR1 and CDR2 are SGHDT and YYEEEE. This CDR3 comprises 18 residues. V was pared by 1 base and J by 1 base, with 10 bases of the junction left unmatched. The CDR3 spells CASSLLSGRGVGTDTQYF. The CDR3 region has the DNA TGTGCCAGCAGCTTGCTTAGCGGGAGAGGGGTGGGCACAGATACGCAGTATTTT.

On this clonotype itself: A read error is possible here, since a much larger clone lies one base away. This chain connects TRBV7-9 to TRBJ1-5, with no clear D. There are 14 residues in the CDR3. Trimming stripped 1 base from V and 7 bases from J, with 11 bases between. The V gene's germline CDR1 is SEHNR and CDR2 FQNEAQ (reference sequence). CDR3 DNA: TGTGCCAGCAGCTTAGTAGGGTTCGAGCAGCCCCAGCATTTT. Residues: CASSLVGFEQPQHF.

Relative to its sample, this clonotype is medium-sized. The chain employs TRBV7-2 and TRBJ1-6; 10 bases are shared with TRBD1. The germline CDR1 and CDR2 sequences are SGHTA and FQGNSA. V lost 2 bases and J lost 10; bases outside the gene matches: 2. This CDR3 has 14 amino acids. The CDR3: CASSLRTGGSPLHF. The CDR3 bases are TGTGCCAGCAGCTTACGGACAGGGGGATCACCCCTCCACTTT.

In its sample, this clonotype ranks as medium-sized (0.01 to 0.1%). The chain carries TRBV6-1 and TRBJ2-4; maybe TRBD1 (5 bases). CDR1 is MNHNS and CDR2 is SASEGT in the germline V gene. Trimming pared 2 bases from V and 6 bases from J, leaving 14 bases between. There are 15 residues in the CDR3. The CDR3 coding sequence is TGTGCCAGCAGTGAATCCGCAGGGTTGGCAAACATTCAGTACTTC. Protein product: CASSESAGLANIQYF.

This clonotype was seen more than once but under ten times. A single base separates this from a much larger clone, so it may be a read error. The chain couples TRBV18 to TRBJ2-5, with D possibly being TRBD2 (6 bases). CDR1 is KGHSH, CDR2 LQKENI, per germline. The CDR3 sequence is 13 residues long. CDR3 in amino acids: CTSSPGGGQTQYF. DNA for the CDR3: TGTACCAGCTCACCCGGGGGAGGTCAGACCCAGTACTTC.

This clonotype counts as medium-sized. The chain is built from TRBV2 and TRBJ2-7; D uncertain. This CDR3 contains 13 residues. The ends were cut back, 2 bases at V and 2 bases at J, with 7 bases in the middle. Germline-derived CDR1 and CDR2 are SNHLY and FYNNEI. Here the CDR3 reads CASSESPPYEQYF. CDR3 nucleotide sequence: TGTGCCAGCAGTGAAAGCCCCCCCTACGAGCAGTACTTC.

Comment on this clonotype: Germline and junction disagree at one end, which may indicate a read error. The chain combines TRBV7-3 with TRBJ2-2, with 8 bases aligning to TRBD2. The germline CDR1 and CDR2 sequences are SGHTA and FQGTGA. The CDR3 sequence is 17 residues long. CDR3 DNA sequence: TGTGCCGGCAGCTTAACGGGGCCTAGCGGGCCGACCGGGGGGCTGTTTTTT. Its protein product is CAGSLTGPSGPTGGLFF.

This clonotype is medium-sized (0.01 to 0.1%) within its sample. The rearrangement uses TRBV21-1 and TRBJ2-7. TRBV21-1 is a recognized pseudogene. The CDR3 is made up of 16 amino acids. CDR3 amino acids: CASSSRRVRNLYEQYF. As DNA, the CDR3 is TGTGCCAGCAGCTCGCGTAGGGTCCGAAATCTCTACGAGCAGTACTTC.

By proportion, this clonotype is medium-sized. The rearrangement links TRBV30 to TRBJ2-4; TRBD1 matches at 9 bases. From germline, CDR1 is GTSNPN and CDR2 SVGIG (reference sequence). V shed 0 bases and J 1 base; nucleotides not matched to a gene: 4. The CDR3 contains 16 residues. The CDR3 is CAWSVGGTGAKNIQYF. DNA for the CDR3: TGTGCCTGGAGTGTTGGCGGGACAGGGGCCAAAAACATTCAGTACTTC.

In the case of this clonotype: Since a much larger clone is just one base distant, this may be a read error. The chain uses TRBV7-2 and TRBJ2-7; tentatively, D is TRBD1 (6 bases). The germline gives CDR1 SGHTA, CDR2 FQGNSA. The CDR3 contains 14 residues. The CDR3 nucleotides read TGTGCCAACAGCTTTCGGACAGCGTCCTACGAGCAGTACTTC. It specifies CANSFRTASYEQYF.

As concerns this clonotype: This clone may be a read error of a much larger clone one base away. The chain combines TRBV12-3 or TRBV12-4 with TRBJ2-3, with TRBD2 matching over 10 bases. The CDR3 is 15 amino acids. V dropped 6 bases and J dropped 2; count of bases not matched to a gene: 5. CDR3 protein: CASSALAGATDTQYF. Written as DNA, the CDR3 is TGTGCCAGCAGCGCGCTAGCGGGGGCCACAGATACGCAGTATTTT.

By share, this clonotype counts as medium-sized. CDR3 sequence reads: CSVEPQGSPDLYNEQFF. In DNA form, the CDR3 reads TGCAGCGTTGAACCGCAGGGGTCTCCAGACCTCTACAATGAGCAGTTCTTC. The chain has TRBV29-1 and TRBJ2-1, with D maybe TRBD1 (6 bases). The V gene lost 2 bases and the J gene lost 3 bases, with 20 bases spanning the gap. This CDR3 contains 17 residues. Germline-derived CDR1 and CDR2 are SQVTM and ANQGSEA.

This clonotype was detected ten times or more. A clone one base away is much larger, so this may be a read error. V is TRBV5-1 and J is TRBJ2-1; D is ambiguous. Germline V gives CDR1 SGHRS, CDR2 YFSETQ. The V end was cut by 4 bases, the J end by 6 bases, with 11 bases between. This CDR3 is built from 13 residues. The CDR3 bases are TGCGCCAGCAGCATGGCCGAGCTCAATGAGCAGTTCTTC. This sequence encodes CASSMAELNEQFF. The variable domain in full, completed from reference TRBV5-1 and TRBJ2-1, reads KAGVTQTPRYLIKTRGQQVTLSCSPISGHRSVSWYQQTPGQGLQFLFEYFSETQRNKGNFPGRFSGRQFSNSRSEMNVSTLELGDSALYLCASSMAELNEQFFGPGTRLTVL.

By share, this clonotype ranks as medium-sized (0.01 to 0.1%). CDR3 residues: CASSLLAGEQYF. The DNA of the CDR3 is TGTGCCAGCAGTTTACTAGCGGGAGAGCAGTACTTC. V usage is TRBV28 and J usage is TRBJ2-7, with 9 nucleotides matching TRBD2. Germline V gives CDR1 MDHEN, CDR2 SYDVKM. This CDR3 spans 12 amino acids. The ends lost 2 bases at V and 7 bases at J; junction bases unmatched: 0.

This clonotype is medium-sized in the sample. The chain links TRBV7-2 to TRBJ1-2; TRBD1 aligns across 8 bases. Germline values: CDR1 SGHTA, CDR2 FQGNSA. The CDR3 is made up of 15 amino acids. With 2 bases clipped from V and 7 bases from J, the junction kept 9 bases outside the gene matches. CDR3 protein: CASSLKDRVGSGYTF. DNA of the CDR3: TGTGCCAGCAGCTTAAAGGACAGGGTTGGATCTGGCTACACCTTC. Full variable domain (remainder filled in from reference TRBV7-2 and TRBJ1-2): GAGVSQSPSNKVTEKGKDVELRCDPISGHTALYWYRQSLGQGLEFLIYFQGNSAPDKSGLPSDRFSAERTGGSVSTLTIQRTQQEDSAVYLCASSLKDRVGSGYTFGSGTRLTVV.

This clonotype is medium-sized by share. One junction end does not reproduce the germline sequence, and a read error may be involved. V and J are TRBV7-3 and TRBJ1-1, with D possibly TRBD1 on 6 matching bases. This CDR3 spans 13 amino acids. CDR1 and CDR2 (germline): SGHTA, FQGTGA. CDR3 residues: CASSVTGNSEAFF. CDR3 nucleotides: TGTGCCAGCTCGGTGACAGGCAACAGTGAAGCTTTCTTT.